These 2 T cell receptor beta chains came from one sample sequenced in a study of MAIT cells during Salmonella Paratyphi A infection (dated by TCRdb to about 2017). The time point label on this specimen signifies: before S. Paratyphi A challenge (baseline). Using flow cytometry, MAIT cells, defined as Valpha7.2+ CD161+ T cells, were identified and sorted. Their antigens are not known. The library was generated by 5' RACE. Sequencing relied on an Illumina MiSeq. TCRdb applied fastp at Q25 and MiXCR to the public reads, then kept only in-frame beta chains. Rows with a matching CDR3 protein are joined into one entry that keeps the most common DNA and genes. The sample profile shows 900 to 1,200 distinct CDR3 sequences; around a quarter of them were found once. The ten largest account for around 50% of the sample. General findings and caveats noted by the study authors: MAIT TRBV usage was oligoclonal, favouring TRBV20 and TRBV6, and appeared unchanged by infection.

The sequences come from MAIT cells from blood, collected at the first sampling point of the challenge study. The receptors originated from a person aged 18-70 years who was deliberately infected with Salmonella Paratyphi A in a paratyphoid fever challenge study.

The rearrangement links TRBV6-2 or TRBV6-3 to TRBJ2-5; possibly TRBD2 for D (5 bases). The CDR3 totals 13 residues. Trimming removed 7 bases from V and 2 bases from J, with 11 bases in between. Germline V CDR1 and CDR2: MNHEY, SVGEGT. CDR3 region: CASTGEPQETQYF. CDR3 coding DNA: TGTGCCAGCACCGGGGAGCCGCAAGAGACCCAGTACTTC.

The rearrangement uses TRBV20-1 and TRBJ2-5, with 10 bases that match TRBD1. J was trimmed by 5 bases and V by 2 bases; bases with no gene match: 5. The CDR3 is 14 residues long. Germline CDR1 is DFQATT and CDR2 is SNEGSKA (reference sequence). The CDR3 here is CSARQDRGMETQYF. The CDR3 DNA reads TGCAGTGCTAGACAGGACAGGGGGATGGAGACCCAGTACTTC.